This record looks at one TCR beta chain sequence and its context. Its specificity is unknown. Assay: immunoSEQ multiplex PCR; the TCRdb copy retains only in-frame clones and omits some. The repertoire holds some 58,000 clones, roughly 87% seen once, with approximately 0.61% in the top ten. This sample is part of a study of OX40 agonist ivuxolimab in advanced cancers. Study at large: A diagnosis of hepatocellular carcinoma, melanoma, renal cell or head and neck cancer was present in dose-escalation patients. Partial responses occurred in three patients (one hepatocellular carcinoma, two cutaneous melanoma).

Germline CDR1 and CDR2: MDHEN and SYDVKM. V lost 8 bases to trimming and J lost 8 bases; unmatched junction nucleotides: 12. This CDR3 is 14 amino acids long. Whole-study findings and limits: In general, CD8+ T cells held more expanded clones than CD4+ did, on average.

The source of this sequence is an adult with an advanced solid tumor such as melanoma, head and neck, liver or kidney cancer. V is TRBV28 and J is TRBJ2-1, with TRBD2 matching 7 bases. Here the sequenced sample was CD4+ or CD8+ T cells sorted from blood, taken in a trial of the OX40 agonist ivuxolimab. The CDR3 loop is CASWSAGESDEQFF. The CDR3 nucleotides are TGTGCCAGCTGGTCGGCGGGAGAGTCGGATGAGCAGTTCTTC. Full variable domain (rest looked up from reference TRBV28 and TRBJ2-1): DVKVTQSSRYLVKRTGEKVFLECVQDMDHENMFWYRQDPGLGLRLIYFSYDVKMKEKGDIPEGYSVSREKKERFSLILESASTNQTSMYLCASWSAGESDEQFFGPGTRLTVL.